This T cell receptor (beta chain) is from a study of spatial heterogeneity in lung cancer. Overall study: Every unique TCR and UMI combination, on average, appeared more than ten times in raw reads.

Unique molecular identifiers tagged every individual TCR cDNA molecule. In TCRdb, the 5' RACE reads were re-called with MiXCR into one record per CDR3 protein. There are 82,000 or so distinct CDR3 sequences in the sample; 10% to 15% occur only once, and under 5.5% lies in the top ten. This sample's time point: sample taken at primary tumor resection. Tumor, nontumor lung or frozen PBMC supplied whole RNA that was sequenced unsorted. V shed 6 bases and J shed 6 bases, with 20 bases lying between them. Germline CDR1 and CDR2: ENHRY and SYGVKD. The CDR3 contains 16 residues. This clonotype has just a few counts.

The rearrangement uses TRBV10-3 and TRBJ2-2, with D possibly being TRBD2 (6 bases). This TCR came from a male donor with early-stage non-small cell lung cancer. The starting material was PBMCs, obtained at surgery. The CDR3, as DNA: TGTGCCATCAGCAAATCCGGGTCTAGCGACCCCGGGGAGCTGTTTTTT. Translating gives CAISKSGSSDPGELFF.